The TCR beta chain under discussion was sequenced for a study of T cells in Graves' hyperthyroidism and ophthalmopathy. This clonotype came up many times. Germline V gene lookup returns CDR1 KGHSH and CDR2 LQKENI. J was trimmed by 0 bases and V by 2 bases; bases with no gene match: 8. There are 18 residues in the CDR3. Template material for amplifying TCR beta CDR3 regions consisted of RNA transcripts. In the first-round RT-PCR of the TCR CDR3, the HTBI primer set was used. TCRdb reprocessed the multiplex PCR reads via MiXCR and lists one record per CDR3 protein. This repertoire shows a few hundred thousand distinct CDR3 sequences, 13% found once; its top ten account for under 25%.

This sequence was found in a man aged 30 to 39 with Graves' hyperthyroidism that later progressed to Graves' ophthalmopathy. Sample: blood. The gene calls are TRBV18 and TRBJ2-3; 10 bases align to TRBD2. The chain's CDR3 is CASSPIQRGGPSTDTQYF. Written as DNA, the CDR3 is TGTGCCAGCTCACCAATCCAGCGGGGGGGTCCGAGCACAGATACGCAGTATTTT. The entire variable domain, with the rest obtained from reference TRBV18 and TRBJ2-3, is as follows: NAGVMQNPRHLVRRRGQEARLRCSPMKGHSHVYWYRQLPEEGLKFMVYLQKENIIDESGMPKERFSAEFPKEGPSILRIQQVVRGDSAAYFCASSPIQRGGPSTDTQYFGPGTRLTVL.